Detailed here is one T cell receptor (beta chain). Its antigen is currently unknown. These data are taken from a study of beta chain features in type 1 diabetes. Overall study context: Investigators examined some 110,000,000 sorted cells across all samples. Study outcomes and limitations: Any HLA type influence on TCRB rearrangement was left unresolved here. All four CD4+ subsets from Type 1 diabetes patients carried moderately but significantly shorter TCRB CDR3s.

cDNA synthesis used the whole RNA isolate, giving expressed TCRB sequences. Using immunoSEQ multiplex PCR, the repertoire was profiled, and TCRdb retains in-frame clones only, with some absent. The profile shows hundreds of thousands of clones, 11% to 15% of them singletons. This receptor was obtained from a man aged 18 to 29 with type 1 diabetes. The sequenced sample consisted of naive CD4+ T cells from blood.

CDR3 nucleotide sequence: TGTGCCATCAGGACGCGGGGGGGCCCGAATGAGCAGTTCTTC. Protein sequence: CAIRTRGGPNEQFF. The rearrangement uses TRBV10-3 and TRBJ2-1, with 9 bases that match TRBD2. Germline V CDR1 and CDR2: ENHRY, SYGVKD. Losses at the gene ends were 6 bases for V and 7 bases for J; bases not matched to a gene: 7. The CDR3 sequence is 14 residues long.